One and the same sample provided the 10 T cell receptor beta chains below, sequenced in a study of control samples from healthy donors and cancer patients. Generated by immunoSEQ multiplex PCR, the TCRdb table keeps only in-frame clones and is missing some. The sample holds 160,000 or so clones; nearly 95% are singletons and the top ten take under 2.5%. The sequenced sample consisted of blood. These receptors came from a man aged 45-60 years in good health.

The chain couples TRBV5-4 to TRBJ1-3; perhaps TRBD1 as D (6 bases). Germline loops: CDR1 SGHNT, CDR2 YYREEE (reference sequence). The CDR3 contains 17 residues. Trimming took off 2 bases at V and 6 bases at J, with 21 bases between the two ends. The CDR3 bases are TGTGCCAGCAGCTTCGGGTCGGTACAGGGAACAATAAACACCATATATTTT. As protein: CASSFGSVQGTINTIYF.

This chain links TRBV9 with TRBJ2-1, with TRBD2 matching over 8 bases. V trimming: 0 bases; J trimming: 5 bases; junction bases outside the gene matches: 13. This CDR3 has 18 residues. CDR1 is SGDLS, CDR2 YYNGEE, per germline. The CDR3 reads CASSVEAGRRTSNNEQFF. CDR3 sequence (DNA): TGTGCCAGCAGCGTAGAGGCAGGGAGAAGGACTAGCAACAATGAGCAGTTCTTC.

The chain links TRBV10-2 to TRBJ1-1; D unresolved. The germline V gene encodes CDR1 WSHSY and CDR2 SAAADI. The CDR3 runs 14 residues. Deletions cut 4 bases from V and 5 bases from J, with 14 bases between. The CDR3 reads CASSVKGLGTEAFF. The CDR3 bases are TGCGCCAGCAGTGTTAAGGGCCTAGGGACTGAAGCTTTCTTT.

The chain carries TRBV18 and TRBJ1-2; 8 bases agree with TRBD1. Germline assignment: CDR1 KGHSH and CDR2 LQKENI. Trimming removed 3 bases from V and 0 bases from J; junction bases left unmatched: 3. The length of the CDR3 is 15 residues. CDR3 protein: CASSPDREANYGYTF. CDR3 nucleotide sequence: TGTGCCAGCTCACCGGACAGGGAAGCTAACTATGGCTACACCTTC.

The rearrangement uses TRBV12-3 or TRBV12-4 and TRBJ2-5; D gene uncertain. CDR3 length: 13 residues. The germline V and J ends were trimmed by 1 base and 4 bases, with 7 bases remaining between them. The CDR3 loop is CASSLVGRETQYF. The DNA for the CDR3 is TGTGCCAGCAGTTTAGTAGGCAGAGAGACCCAGTACTTC.

The rearrangement uses TRBV28 and TRBJ1-6; 10 positions agree with TRBD1. The CDR3 is made up of 16 amino acids. V lost 5 bases, J lost 7 bases, and 8 bases stayed unmatched. The germline CDR1 and CDR2 sequences are MDHEN and SYDVKM. DNA of the CDR3: TGTGCCAGCAGTCTTCCAGGACAGGGGGTCAATTCACCCCTCCACTTT. This codes for CASSLPGQGVNSPLHF.

The rearrangement joins TRBV6-9 to TRBJ2-7, with D perhaps assigned TRBD1 or TRBD2 (6 bases each). The germline CDR1 and CDR2 sequences are MNHGY and SVAAGI. V dropped 8 bases and J dropped 7 bases, with 27 bases sitting between them. This CDR3 contains 16 residues. CDR3 coding DNA: TGTGCCAGCCTAAGAGGCTGCCTCCGGGGGCTCGGGGAGCAGTACTTC. Translated: CASLRGCLRGLGEQYF.

The rearrangement joins TRBV24-1 to TRBJ2-1, with 9 bases fitting TRBD2. Germline CDR1 is KGHDR and CDR2 is SFDVKD. With 7 bases clipped from V and 5 bases from J, the junction kept 8 bases outside the gene matches. This CDR3 has 15 residues. CDR3 protein: CATSIAGAPNNEQFF. The CDR3 DNA sequence: TGTGCCACCAGCATAGCGGGAGCCCCAAACAATGAGCAGTTCTTC.

The chain couples TRBV6-4 to TRBJ1-1, with 7 bases lining up with TRBD1. Germline lookup yields CDR1 MRHNA and CDR2 SNTAGT. This CDR3 spans 16 amino acids. V was pared by 3 bases and J by 7 bases, with 14 bases of the junction left unmatched. The CDR3 is CASSEAQGESLGEAFF. CDR3 nucleotide sequence: TGTGCCAGCAGTGAAGCGCAGGGGGAGAGTTTAGGTGAAGCTTTCTTT.

The V gene is TRBV9, the J gene TRBJ2-3, with 8 positions matching TRBD2. V lost 3 bases and J lost 4; bases outside the gene matches: 7. The CDR3 runs to 15 residues. Germline loops: CDR1 SGDLS, CDR2 YYNGEE. The CDR3 DNA sequence: TGTGCCAGCAGCGAAGCGGGAGTATTCGCAGATACGCAGTATTTT. This codes for CASSEAGVFADTQYF.